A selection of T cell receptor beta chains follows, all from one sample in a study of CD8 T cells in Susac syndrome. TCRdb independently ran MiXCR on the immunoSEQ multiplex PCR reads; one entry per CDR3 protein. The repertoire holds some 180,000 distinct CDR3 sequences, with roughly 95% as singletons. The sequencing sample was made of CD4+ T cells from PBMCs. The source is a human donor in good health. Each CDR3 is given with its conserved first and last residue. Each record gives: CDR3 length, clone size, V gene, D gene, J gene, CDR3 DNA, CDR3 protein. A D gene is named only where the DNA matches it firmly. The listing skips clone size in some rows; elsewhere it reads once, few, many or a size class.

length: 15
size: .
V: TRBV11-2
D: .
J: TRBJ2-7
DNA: TGTGCCAGCAGCTCCCTAGGAAGCGACACCTACGAGCAGTACTTC
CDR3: CASSSLGSDTYEQYF

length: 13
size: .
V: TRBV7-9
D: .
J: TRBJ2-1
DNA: TGTGCCACCCCGGGACTCCCGGACAATGAGCAGTTCTTC
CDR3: CATPGLPDNEQFF

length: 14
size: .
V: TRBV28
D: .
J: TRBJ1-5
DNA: TGTGCCAGCAGCCCAAACTACCGAGATCAGCCCCAGCATTTT
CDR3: CASSPNYRDQPQHF

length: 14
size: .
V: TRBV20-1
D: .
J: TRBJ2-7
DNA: TGCAGTGCGCGTGGACGGACAGCCTTCTACGAGCAGTACTTC
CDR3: CSARGRTAFYEQYF

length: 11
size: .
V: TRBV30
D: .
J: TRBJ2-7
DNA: TGTGCCTGGACGGTGACGGATGAGCAGTACTTC
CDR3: CAWTVTDEQYF

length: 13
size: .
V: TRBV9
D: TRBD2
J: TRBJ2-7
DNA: TGTGCCAGCGGACTAGCGGGAGTTCAAGAGCAGTACTTC
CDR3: CASGLAGVQEQYF

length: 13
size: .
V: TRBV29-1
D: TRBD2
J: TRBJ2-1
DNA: TGCAGCGTGACTAGCGACCGGCGGAATGAGCAGTTCTTC
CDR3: CSVTSDRRNEQFF

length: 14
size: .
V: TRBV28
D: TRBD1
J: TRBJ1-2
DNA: TGTGCCAGCAGTACCAGGACAGGGCCCTATGGCTACACTTTC
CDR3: CASSTRTGPYGYTF

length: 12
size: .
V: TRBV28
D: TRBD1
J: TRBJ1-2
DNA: TGTGCCAGCAGTGACAGGGGGAATGGCTACACCTTC
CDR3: CASSDRGNGYTF

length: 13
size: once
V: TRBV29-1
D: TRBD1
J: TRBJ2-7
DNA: TGCAGCGCCCGGCCCGGGACAGCCTACGAGCAGTACTTC
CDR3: CSARPGTAYEQYF

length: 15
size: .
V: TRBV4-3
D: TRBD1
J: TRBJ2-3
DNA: TGCGCCAGCAGCCTGCAGACAGGGGGCACAGATACGCAGTATTTT
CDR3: CASSLQTGGTDTQYF

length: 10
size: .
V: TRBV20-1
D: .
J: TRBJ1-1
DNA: TGCAGTGCTAGGGGGGAACAGGGTTTCTTT
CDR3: CSARGEQGFF

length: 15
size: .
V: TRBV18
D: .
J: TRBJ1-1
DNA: TGTGCCAGCTCATCGCTATCGGGACAGAACACTGAAGCTTTCTTT
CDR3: CASSSLSGQNTEAFF

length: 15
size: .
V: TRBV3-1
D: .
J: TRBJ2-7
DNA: TGTGCCAGCAGCCTTGTAAGTGGCGGGGTGTACGAGCAGTACTTC
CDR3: CASSLVSGGVYEQYF

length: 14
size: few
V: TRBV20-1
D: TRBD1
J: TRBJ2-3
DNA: TGCAGTGCGTCGACCGCGACAGGGACGGTGACGCAGTATTTT
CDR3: CSASTATGTVTQYF

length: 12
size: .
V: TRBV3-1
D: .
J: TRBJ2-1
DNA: TGTGCCAGCAGCCAAGGGGATCTTCGGGAGTTCTTC
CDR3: CASSQGDLREFF

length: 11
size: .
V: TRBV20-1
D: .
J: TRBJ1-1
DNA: TGCAGTGCTAGTTTTACACCCGAAGCTTTCTTT
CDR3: CSASFTPEAFF

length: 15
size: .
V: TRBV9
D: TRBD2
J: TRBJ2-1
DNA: TGTGCCAGCAGCTTACGACTAGCGGGATTGGATGAGCAGTTCTTC
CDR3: CASSLRLAGLDEQFF

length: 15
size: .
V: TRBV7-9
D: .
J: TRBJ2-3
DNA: TGTGCCAGCAGCTTAGGGGACTTTTCCACAGATACGCAGTATTTT
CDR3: CASSLGDFSTDTQYF

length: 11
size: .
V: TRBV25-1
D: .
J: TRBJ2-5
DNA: TGTGCCAGCAGTACACTAGTGACCCAGTACTTC
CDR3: CASSTLVTQYF

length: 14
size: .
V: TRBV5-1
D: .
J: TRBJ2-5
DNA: TGCGCCAGCAGCTCCGGGGAGGTCACAGAGACCCAGTACTTC
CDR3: CASSSGEVTETQYF

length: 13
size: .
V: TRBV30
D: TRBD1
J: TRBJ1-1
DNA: TGTGCCTGGAGTAAAGACAGGGCGGCTGAAGCTTTCTTT
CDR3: CAWSKDRAAEAFF

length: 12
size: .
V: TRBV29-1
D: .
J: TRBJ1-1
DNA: TGCAGCGTCAATGATATTGGGACTGAAGCTTTCTTT
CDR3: CSVNDIGTEAFF

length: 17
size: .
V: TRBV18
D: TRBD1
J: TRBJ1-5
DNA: TGTGCCAGCTCACCAGGCTGGCGGGACAGGTTCAATCAGCCCCAGCATTTT
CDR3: CASSPGWRDRFNQPQHF

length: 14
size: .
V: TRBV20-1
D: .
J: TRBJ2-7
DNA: TGCAGTGCTAGGGGAAGGAGGGGCAGCCACGAGCAGTACTTC
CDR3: CSARGRRGSHEQYF

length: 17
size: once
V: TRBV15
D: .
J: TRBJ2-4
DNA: TGTGCCACCAGCAGAGTGTACGAGGTATTAGCCAAAAACATTCAGTACTTC
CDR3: CATSRVYEVLAKNIQYF

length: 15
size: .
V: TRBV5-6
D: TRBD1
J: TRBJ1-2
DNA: TGTGCCAGCAGCTTGGTACAGGGGGCGCAGTACGGCTACACCTTC
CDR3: CASSLVQGAQYGYTF

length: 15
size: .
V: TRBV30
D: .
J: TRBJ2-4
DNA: TGTGCCTGGAGTGCGGGTTTCCTAGCCAAAAACATTCAGTACTTC
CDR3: CAWSAGFLAKNIQYF

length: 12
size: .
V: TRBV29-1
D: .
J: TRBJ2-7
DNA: TGCAGCGTTGAATCAGGGAAACACGAGCAGTACTTC
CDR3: CSVESGKHEQYF

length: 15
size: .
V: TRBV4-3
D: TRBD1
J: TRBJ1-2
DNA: TGCGCCAGCAGTCTGCGGACAGGGCGTGACTATGGCTACACCTTC
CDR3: CASSLRTGRDYGYTF

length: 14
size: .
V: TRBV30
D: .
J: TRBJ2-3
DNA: TGTGCCTGGAGTGTATCGGGGATTTCAGATACGCAGTATTTT
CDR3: CAWSVSGISDTQYF

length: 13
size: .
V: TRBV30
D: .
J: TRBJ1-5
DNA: TGTGCCTGGAGTTCGGATCCACGGCAGCCCCAGCATTTT
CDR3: CAWSSDPRQPQHF

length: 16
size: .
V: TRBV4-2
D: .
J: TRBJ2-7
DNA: TGTGCCAGCAGCCAAGAAGGGGGGAGCTTATCCTACGAGCAGTACTTC
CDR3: CASSQEGGSLSYEQYF

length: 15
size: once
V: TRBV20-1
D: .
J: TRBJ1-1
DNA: TGCAGTGCTAGCGGCTTACAGGGTTATGGCACTGAAGCTTTCTTT
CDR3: CSASGLQGYGTEAFF

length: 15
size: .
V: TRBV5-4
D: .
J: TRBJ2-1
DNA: TGTGCCAGCAGATCACTCCGGGACTCGCACAATGAGCAGTTCTTC
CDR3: CASRSLRDSHNEQFF

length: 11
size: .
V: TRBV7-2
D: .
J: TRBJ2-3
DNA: TGTGCCAGCAGCGCGTGGAATACGCAGTATTTT
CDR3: CASSAWNTQYF

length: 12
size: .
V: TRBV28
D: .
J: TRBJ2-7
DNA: TGTGCCAGCAGGAAGGATACCTACGAGCAGTACTTC
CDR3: CASRKDTYEQYF

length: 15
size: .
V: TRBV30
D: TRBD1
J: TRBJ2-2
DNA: TGTGCCTGGAAAACAGGGGGCGCTTACACCGGGGAGCTGTTTTTT
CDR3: CAWKTGGAYTGELFF

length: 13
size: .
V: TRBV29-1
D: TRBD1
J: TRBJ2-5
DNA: TGCAGCGTTGCCGAGGGGGCGCGAGAGACCCAGTACTTC
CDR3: CSVAEGARETQYF

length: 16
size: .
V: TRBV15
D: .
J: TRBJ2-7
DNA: TGTGCCACCAGCAGAGATCTGGTCGGCAGCTCCTACGAGCAGTACTTC
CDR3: CATSRDLVGSSYEQYF

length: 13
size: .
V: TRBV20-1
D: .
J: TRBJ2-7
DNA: TGCAGTGCTAGAGATCGGCACGTCTACGAGCAGTACTTC
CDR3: CSARDRHVYEQYF

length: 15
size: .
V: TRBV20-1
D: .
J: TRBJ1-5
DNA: TGCAGTGCCCTCGAGGAGACAGCCATAAATCAGCCCCAGCATTTT
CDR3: CSALEETAINQPQHF

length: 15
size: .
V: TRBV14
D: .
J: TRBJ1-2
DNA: TGTGCCAGCAGCCAAACGACATCGAGAAGCTATGGCTACACCTTC
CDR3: CASSQTTSRSYGYTF

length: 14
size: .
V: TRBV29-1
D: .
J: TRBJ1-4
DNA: TGCAGCGTTAAAGGGACACCCACCGATGAAAAACTGTTTTTT
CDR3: CSVKGTPTDEKLFF

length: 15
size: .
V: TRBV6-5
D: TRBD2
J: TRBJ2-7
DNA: TGTGCCAGCAGGCCGTTTTCTAGCGGGAGCTACGAGCAGTACTTC
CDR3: CASRPFSSGSYEQYF

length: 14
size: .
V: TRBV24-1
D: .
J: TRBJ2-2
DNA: TGTGCCACAGCCGGGACATCGAACACCGGGGAGCTGTTTTTT
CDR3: CATAGTSNTGELFF

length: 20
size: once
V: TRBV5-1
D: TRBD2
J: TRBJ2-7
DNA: TGCGCCAGCAGCTACTCCCCGGGACAGGGACTAGCGGGACGAACCTACGAGCAGTACTTC
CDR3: CASSYSPGQGLAGRTYEQYF

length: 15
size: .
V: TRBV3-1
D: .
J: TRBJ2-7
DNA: TGTGCCAGCGCCCGGGCGCCAGATGATTCCTACGAGCAGTACTTC
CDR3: CASARAPDDSYEQYF

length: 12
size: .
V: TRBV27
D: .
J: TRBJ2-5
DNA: TGTGCCAGCAGTTTATCTGGAGAGACCCAGTACTTC
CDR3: CASSLSGETQYF

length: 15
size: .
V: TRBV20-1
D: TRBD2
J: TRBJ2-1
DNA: TGCAGTGCTAGATCGCGGACTAGCGTCTACAATGAGCAGTTCTTC
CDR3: CSARSRTSVYNEQFF

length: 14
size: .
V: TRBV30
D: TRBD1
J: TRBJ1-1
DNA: TGTGCCTGGGCCCCTTTGGCAGGGGGTATTGAAGCTTTCTTT
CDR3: CAWAPLAGGIEAFF

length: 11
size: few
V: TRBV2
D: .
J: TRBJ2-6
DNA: TGTGCCAGCTCTGGGGCCAACGTCCTGACTTTC
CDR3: CASSGANVLTF

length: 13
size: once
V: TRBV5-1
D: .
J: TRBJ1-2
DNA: TGCGCCAGCAGCTTGGACAGGGTGTATGGCTACACCTTC
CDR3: CASSLDRVYGYTF

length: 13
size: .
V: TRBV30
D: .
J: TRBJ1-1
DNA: TGTGCCTGGATAGGACAACCGAACACTGAAGCTTTCTTT
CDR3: CAWIGQPNTEAFF

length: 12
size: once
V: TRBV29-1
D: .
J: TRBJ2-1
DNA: TGCAGCGTTGGAGAAGGGCGGAATGAGCAGTTCTTC
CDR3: CSVGEGRNEQFF